This paragraph reports one T cell receptor beta chain. The antigen is unknown. Analyses pooled second doses at about 4 or about 12 weeks. The entry originates in a study of T cell responses to AZD1222 COVID-19 vaccine. Notes on the study in general: Just six people given AZD1222 tested seropositive at baseline. Among the donors, most were white British and more were female, and clonal diversity was possibly underestimated. A reported finding is that nearly half of spike-specific TCRs target unmutated variant regions.

The table came from immunoSEQ multiplex PCR; TCRdb's copy has only in-frame clones and leaves some out. The data show about 56,000 clones, with 70% to 90% seen just once and roughly 7.2% held by the top ten. V was clipped by 5 bases and J by 5 bases; unmatched bases: 19. The CDR3 is 18 amino acids. CDR1 and CDR2 (germline): SGHTA, FQGTGA. This sequence originates from an adult who received the AZD1222 COVID-19 vaccine. The chain employs TRBV7-3 and TRBJ2-5; TRBD2 agrees at 8 bases. The sample here was peripheral blood, taken 28 days after the second AZD1222 dose. CDR3 protein: CASSPNPTYGGRSETQYF. For the CDR3, the DNA is TGTGCCAGCAGCCCCAACCCGACGTATGGCGGGAGGAGTGAGACCCAGTACTTC.